This T cell receptor (beta chain) was obtained from a study of blood T cell repertoires in COVID-19. About the research overall: Material from acute and convalescent COVID-19 was sourced from the United States, Italy and Spain.

Original methodology: Scientists estimated how many nucleated cells there were by amplifying reference gene primers. The data were produced by immunoSEQ multiplex PCR, yet TCRdb's version contains in-frame clones alone and is incomplete. V and J calls and clone size follow that table, whereas D and trimming were derived from the DNA. The data show about 36,000 clones, around four fifths seen once. V lost 1 base and J lost 0; bases outside the gene matches: 0. This CDR3 spans 14 amino acids. Per the germline V gene, CDR1 is SEHNR and CDR2 is FQNEAQ (reference sequence). The source of this sequence is a man in his 60s with acute or convalescent COVID-19. Sample: peripheral blood. This chain connects TRBV7-9 to TRBJ2-7, with 7 bases identical to TRBD1. The CDR3 protein is CASSLDRGSYEQYF. In DNA form, the CDR3 reads TGTGCCAGCAGCTTAGACAGGGGCTCCTACGAGCAGTACTTC.